This T cell receptor beta chain emerged from a study of T cell responses to AZD1222 COVID-19 vaccine. CDR1 and CDR2 (germline): LGHDT, YNNKEL (reference sequence). After removal of 3 bases from V and 4 bases from J, the junction contained 1 base not matched to a gene. The CDR3 extends over 13 amino acids. Some clones are missing from TCRdb's copy, which holds only in-frame ones; the method was immunoSEQ multiplex PCR. The data contain 130,000 or so clones, about 82% of them seen just once; the ten biggest clones take up 7.9%. Study observations and caveats: Among spike-specific TCRs, nearly half reportedly target unmutated variant regions. Clonal diversity was possibly underestimated; the donors were predominantly white British and more often female.

Worth noting for this clone: Its cognate antigen is unknown.

The sample was peripheral blood, taken 28 days after the second dose of the MenACWY control vaccine. The receptor was derived from an adult who received the MenACWY meningococcal vaccine as a control. The chain has TRBV3-1 (or the pseudogene TRBV3-2) and TRBJ1-2, with 8 bases that match TRBD1. CDR3 sequence reads: CASSHTGGYGYTF. The CDR3 nucleotides are TGTGCCAGCAGCCACACAGGGGGCTATGGCTACACCTTC.